This T cell receptor beta chain originates from a study of human T cells and chemical hapten exposure. CDR3 length equals 16 residues. Trimming removed 7 bases from V and 3 bases from J, with 20 bases in between. Germline CDR1 reads MNHEY; CDR2 reads SVGAGI. TCRdb re-analysed the RACE reads in MiXCR, keeping a single row per CDR3 protein. The table includes some 170,000 distinct CDR3 sequences, 20% to 25% detected once. The time point here: patch test 1, 2 weeks after DPC sensitization. Stated treatment: therapeutic diphenylcyclopropenone sensitization with weekly scalp DPC. The sample here was whole blood, taken in connection with sensitization to the hapten diphenylcyclopropenone (DPC). The rearrangement uses TRBV6-5 and TRBJ2-3, with D possibly being TRBD1 or TRBD2 (5 bases each). The clonotype comes from a woman aged 45-60 years with alopecia areata. Some clones in this sample may be carry-over from other donors' samples. The CDR3 reads CASNLLGTGRTDTQYF. The CDR3 DNA sequence: TGTGCCAGCAACCTTTTAGGGACGGGACGAACAGATACGCAGTATTTT.